This passage covers 11 T cell receptor beta chains from one sample sequenced in a study of blood T cell repertoires in COVID-19. Method: immunoSEQ multiplex PCR; TCRdb's copy keeps in-frame clones and lacks some. The table records around 230,000 clones, about 87% of them present only once. The specimen was PBMCs or T cells enriched from blood (not recorded which). Receptors originate from a woman in her thirties who had recovered from COVID-19.

V and J are TRBV9 and TRBJ2-7; tentatively, D is TRBD1 (5 bases). CDR1 is SGDLS, CDR2 YYNGEE, per germline. There are 13 residues in the CDR3. Trimming cost V 0 bases and J 7 bases, with 11 bases left between them. The CDR3 reads CASSVARAGEQYF. CDR3 sequence (DNA): TGTGCCAGCAGCGTAGCCAGGGCAGGGGAGCAGTACTTC.

This clone appeared a single time. This chain links TRBV29-1 with TRBJ1-1, with D unclear. Trimming pared 6 bases from V and 2 bases from J, leaving 7 bases between. Per germline, CDR1 SQVTM and CDR2 ANQGSEA. The CDR3 spans 11 residues. The CDR3, as DNA: TGCAGCGTCAGTTTAAACACTGAAGCTTTCTTT. This codes for CSVSLNTEAFF.

This clone was picked up one time. CDR3 bases: TGTGCCAGCGGCAGGCCCAATGAAAAACTGTTTTTT. It is translated as CASGRPNEKLFF. The chain uses TRBV9 and TRBJ1-4; D remains ambiguous. The V end lost 7 bases, the J end lost 5 bases, and 9 bases lay between the germline ends. CDR1 and CDR2 (germline): SGDLS, YYNGEE. The CDR3 spans 12 residues.

This rearrangement joins TRBV4-3 to TRBJ2-2; tentatively, D is TRBD1 (5 bases). The ends were cut back, 4 bases at V and 4 bases at J, with 10 bases in the middle. CDR3 size: 14 residues. CDR1 and CDR2 from the germline V gene are LGHNA and YSLEER. The CDR3 loop reads CASSPTTGTGELFF. CDR3 coding DNA: TGCGCCAGCAGCCCTACTACAGGCACCGGGGAGCTGTTTTTT.

The J gene is TRBJ1-3, the V gene TRBV3-1 (or the pseudogene TRBV3-2); D ambiguous. V gave up 1 base and J gave up 6 bases, with 4 bases separating them. The CDR3 extends over 12 amino acids. The germline V gene has CDR1 LGHDT and CDR2 YNNKEL (reference sequence). The CDR3 region has the DNA TGTGCCAGCAGCCAAGTTCTAAACACCATATATTTT. This gives the protein CASSQVLNTIYF.

The rearrangement links TRBV5-4 to TRBJ1-1; perhaps TRBD1 as D (6 bases). Germline V gene data show CDR1 as SGHNT and CDR2 as YYREEE (reference sequence). V gave up 4 bases and J gave up 5 bases, with 12 bases separating them. The CDR3 totals 13 residues. CDR3 sequence reads: CASSPDSNTEAFF. The DNA for the CDR3 is TGTGCCAGCAGCCCGGACAGTAATACTGAAGCTTTCTTT.

The chain has TRBV11-2 and TRBJ1-4; D perhaps matches TRBD1 (5 bases). Germline CDR1 and CDR2: SGHAT and FQNNGV. The CDR3 extends over 16 amino acids. V was pared by 2 bases and J by 3 bases, with 13 bases between. The CDR3 DNA follows: TGTGCCAGCAGCTTACGTTCAGGGATGTCTAATGAAAAACTGTTTTTT. Translated: CASSLRSGMSNEKLFF.

The chain couples TRBV6-5 to TRBJ2-7, with 10 nucleotides matching TRBD2. There are 14 residues in the CDR3. CDR1 and CDR2 (germline): MNHEY, SVGAGI. After removal of 5 bases from V and 4 bases from J, the junction contained 5 bases not matched to a gene. As DNA, the CDR3 is TGTGCCAGCAGTACTTTAGCGGGGGGATACGAGCAGTACTTC. This codes for CASSTLAGGYEQYF.

The genes are TRBV3-1 (or the pseudogene TRBV3-2) and TRBJ2-5; 8 bases line up with TRBD1. The V segment lost 4 bases and the J segment 4 bases; nucleotides outside the gene matches: 8. CDR1 LGHDT and CDR2 YNNKEL come from the germline V gene (reference sequence). CDR3 length: 15 amino acids. CDR3: CASSPRQGQRETQYF. The CDR3 coding sequence is TGTGCCAGCAGCCCGAGACAGGGGCAAAGAGAGACCCAGTACTTC.

Written as DNA, the CDR3 is TGTGCCAGCAGTTACCTGCAGGGGACTCAGCCCCAGCATTTT. Translated: CASSYLQGTQPQHF. This sequence joins TRBV6-5 and TRBJ1-5; D may be TRBD1 (6 bases). The CDR3 consists of 14 residues. Germline V gene data show CDR1 as MNHEY and CDR2 as SVGAGI. Trimming shortened V by 2 bases and J by 6 bases, and 11 bases separated the two germline ends.

This clone was observed a few times. Within the sample, other DNA sequences also encode this same CDR3. V and J are TRBV3-1 (or the pseudogene TRBV3-2) and TRBJ2-5, with D possibly matching TRBD1 (6 bases). The V gene's germline CDR1 is LGHDT and CDR2 YNNKEL (reference sequence). The CDR3 covers 12 residues. V lost 8 bases and J 5 bases, leaving 12 bases between the germline ends. This chain's CDR3 is CASEGVGETQYF. The CDR3 DNA reads TGTGCCAGCGAGGGGGTGGGGGAGACCCAGTACTTC.